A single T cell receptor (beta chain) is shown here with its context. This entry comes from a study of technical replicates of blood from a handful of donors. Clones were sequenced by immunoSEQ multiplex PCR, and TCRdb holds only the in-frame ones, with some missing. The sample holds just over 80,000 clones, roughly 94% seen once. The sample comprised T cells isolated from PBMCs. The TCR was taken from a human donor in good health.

The CDR3 region has the DNA TGTGCCAGCAGGAAGGGGGTGGGGAACGAGCAGTACTTC. This codes for CASRKGVGNEQYF. This chain connects TRBV2 to TRBJ2-7; TRBD1 might be the D (6 bases). This CDR3 is 13 amino acids long. Germline V lookup: CDR1 SNHLY, CDR2 FYNNEI. V shed 6 bases and J shed 5 bases, with 14 bases lying between them.